This T cell receptor (beta chain) was recovered during a study of T cells in Graves' hyperthyroidism and ophthalmopathy. Study conclusions and caveats: Blood also contained most expanded thyroid clonotypes above 0.001.

Remarks on this clonotype: The antigen is undetermined.

RNA transcripts gave rise to amplified TCR beta CDR3 regions. Researchers ran a first-round RT-PCR on the TCR CDR3 using the HTBI primer set. TCRdb re-analysed the multiplex PCR reads in MiXCR, keeping a single row per CDR3 protein. The data contain more than 500,000 distinct CDR3 sequences, 15% to 20% of them singletons. Disease duration under 2 months; hyperthyroidism patients were aged 18 to 65. Clinical symptoms, serum thyroxine, TRAb, thyroid ultrasound and orbital computed tomography established diagnosis. V was clipped by 3 bases and J by 2 bases; unmatched bases: 15. CDR3 length: 18 amino acids. The V gene's germline CDR1 is SGDLS and CDR2 YYNGEE.

This sequence joins TRBV9 and TRBJ2-3, with 7 positions matching TRBD2. This clonotype was obtained from a woman aged 25 to 39 with Graves' hyperthyroidism. Sequenced sample: blood. CDR3 sequence: CASSAFSTGTTPTDTQYF. For the CDR3, the DNA is TGTGCCAGCAGCGCCTTTTCGACCGGGACTACCCCCACAGATACGCAGTATTTT.